The entry below gives a single T cell receptor beta chain sequence along with its context. The table came from immunoSEQ multiplex PCR; TCRdb's copy has only in-frame clones and leaves some out. The top ten clones hold 0.95% to 1.2% of a sample with approximately 86,000 clones, 80% to 95% of them seen once. This sample is part of a study of OX40 agonist ivuxolimab in advanced cancers. The overall study: Partial responses were observed in three patients, of whom one had hepatocellular carcinoma and two had cutaneous melanoma.

The CDR3 covers 14 residues. CDR1 SGHTA and CDR2 FQGNSA come from the germline V gene. V was pared by 5 bases and J by 2 bases, with 6 bases of the junction left unmatched. This receptor was identified in an adult with an advanced solid tumor such as melanoma, head and neck, liver or kidney cancer. The chain links TRBV7-2 to TRBJ2-7; 7 bases match TRBD1. Source: CD4+ or CD8+ T cells sorted from blood, taken in a trial of the OX40 agonist ivuxolimab. CDR3 nucleotides: TGTGCCAGCAGCCGCAACAGGGGTCCCTACGAGCAGTACTTC. Translating it yields CASSRNRGPYEQYF.